This T cell receptor beta chain was recorded in a study of spatial heterogeneity in lung cancer. Across the study: Samples were donated by 72 untreated early-stage non-small cell lung cancer patients. TCR and UMI combinations that were unique each appeared, on average, more than ten times in raw reads. Study results and limitations: The appearance of ubiquitous expanded tumor TCRs in blood was greater at resection than follow-up.

Noted time point: blood at routine non-recurrence follow-up after resection. The input material, whole RNA from tumor, nontumor lung or frozen PBMC, was sequenced unsorted. This clonotype was seen many times. Its specificity is not known. This CDR3 has 17 residues. CDR1 is MDHEN, CDR2 SYDVKM, per germline. The ends were cut back, 3 bases at V and 6 bases at J, with 24 bases in the middle. Individual TCR cDNA molecules each bore their own unique molecular identifier. TCRdb ran MiXCR on the 5' RACE reads and lists one entry per CDR3 protein. Altogether about 50,000 distinct CDR3 sequences are present, less than 9% being singletons, with the ten largest covering 35%.

This chain joins TRBV28 and TRBJ2-7; D may correspond to TRBD1 or TRBD2 (6 bases each). The starting material was PBMCs, obtained at follow-up. This clonotype originated in a female donor with early-stage non-small cell lung cancer. The CDR3 sequence: CASSLGGGRAGLSEQYF. The CDR3 DNA reads as TGTGCCAGCAGTTTGGGTGGGGGGCGCGCGGGCCTCTCCGAGCAGTACTTC.